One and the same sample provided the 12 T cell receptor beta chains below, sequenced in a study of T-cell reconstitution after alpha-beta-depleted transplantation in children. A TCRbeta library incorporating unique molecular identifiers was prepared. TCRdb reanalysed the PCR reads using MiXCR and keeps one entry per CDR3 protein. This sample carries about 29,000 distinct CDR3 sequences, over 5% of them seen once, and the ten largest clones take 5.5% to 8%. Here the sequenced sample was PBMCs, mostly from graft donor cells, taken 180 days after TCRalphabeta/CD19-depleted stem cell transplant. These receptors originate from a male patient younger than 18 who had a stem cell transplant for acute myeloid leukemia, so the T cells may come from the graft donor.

The CDR3 DNA sequence: TGTGCCAGCAGCCTGTCGAGGGCTGGGGCCAACGTCCTGACTTTC. It codes for CASSLSRAGANVLTF. The V and J genes are TRBV7-8 and TRBJ2-6, with D maybe TRBD2 (5 bases). CDR3 length: 15 amino acids. The V end was cut by 5 bases, the J end by 2 bases, with 10 bases between. Germline V gives CDR1 SGHVS, CDR2 FQNEAQ. Filled out from reference TRBV7-8 and TRBJ2-6, the complete variable domain reads GAGVSQSPRYKVAKRGQDVALRCDPISGHVSLFWYQQALGQGPEFLTYFQNEAQLDKSGLPSDRFFAERPEGSVSTLKIQRTQQEDSAVYLCASSLSRAGANVLTFGAGSRLTVL.

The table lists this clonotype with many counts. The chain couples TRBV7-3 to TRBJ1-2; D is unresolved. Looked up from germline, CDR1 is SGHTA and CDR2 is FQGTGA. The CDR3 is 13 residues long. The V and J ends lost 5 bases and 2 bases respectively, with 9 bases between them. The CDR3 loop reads CASSPDGNYGYTF. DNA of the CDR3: TGTGCCAGCAGCCCGGACGGGAACTATGGCTACACCTTC.

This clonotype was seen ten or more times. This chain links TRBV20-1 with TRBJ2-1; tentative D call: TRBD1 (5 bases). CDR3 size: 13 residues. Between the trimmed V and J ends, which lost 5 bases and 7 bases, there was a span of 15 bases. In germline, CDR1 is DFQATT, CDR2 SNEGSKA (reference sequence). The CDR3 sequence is CSAPNLRGNEQFF. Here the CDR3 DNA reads TGCAGTGCTCCAAACCTTAGGGGAAATGAGCAGTTCTTC.

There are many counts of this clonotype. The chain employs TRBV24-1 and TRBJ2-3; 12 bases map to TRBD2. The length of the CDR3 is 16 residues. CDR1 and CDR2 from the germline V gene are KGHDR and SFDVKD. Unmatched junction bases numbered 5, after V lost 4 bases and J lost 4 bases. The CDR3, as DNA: TGTGCCACCAGTGACCCGACTAGCGGGAGTTCAGATACGCAGTATTTT. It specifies CATSDPTSGSSDTQYF.

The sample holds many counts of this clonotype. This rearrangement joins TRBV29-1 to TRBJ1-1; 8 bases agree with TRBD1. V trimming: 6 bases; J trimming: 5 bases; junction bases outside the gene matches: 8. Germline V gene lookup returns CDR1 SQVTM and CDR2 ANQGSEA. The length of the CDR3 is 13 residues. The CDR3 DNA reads TGCAGCGTGGCATGGACAGGGAAAACTGAAGCTTTCTTT. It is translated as CSVAWTGKTEAFF.

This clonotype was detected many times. The CDR3 DNA follows: TGTGCCAGCAGCTTCCTAGGTGGGGGGGCTAGCACAGATACGCAGTATTTT. Amino acids: CASSFLGGGASTDTQYF. The genes are TRBV5-6 and TRBJ2-3, with D possibly matching TRBD2 (7 bases). The CDR3 length is 17 residues. CDR1 and CDR2 from the germline V gene are SGHDT and YYEEEE. Trimming took off 2 bases at V and 0 bases at J, with 16 bases between the two ends.

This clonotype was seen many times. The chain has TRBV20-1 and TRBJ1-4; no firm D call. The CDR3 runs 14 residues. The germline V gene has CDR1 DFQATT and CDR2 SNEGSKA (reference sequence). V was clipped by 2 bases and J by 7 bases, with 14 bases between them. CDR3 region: CSARRDVAGEKLFF. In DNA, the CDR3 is TGCAGTGCTAGACGGGATGTGGCGGGTGAAAAACTGTTTTTT.

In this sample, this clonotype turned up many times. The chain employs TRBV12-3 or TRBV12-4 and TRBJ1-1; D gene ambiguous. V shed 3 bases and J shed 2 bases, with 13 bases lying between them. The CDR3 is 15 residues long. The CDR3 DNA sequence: TGTGCCAGCAGTTTGGGTGGTACCTTCAACACTGAAGCTTTCTTT. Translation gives CASSLGGTFNTEAFF.

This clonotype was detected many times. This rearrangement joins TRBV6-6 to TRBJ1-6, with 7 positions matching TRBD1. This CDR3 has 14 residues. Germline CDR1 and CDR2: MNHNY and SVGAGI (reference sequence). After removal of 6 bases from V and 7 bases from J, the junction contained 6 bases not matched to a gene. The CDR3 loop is CASREGQPNSPLHF. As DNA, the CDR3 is TGTGCCAGCAGGGAGGGACAGCCAAATTCACCCCTCCACTTT.

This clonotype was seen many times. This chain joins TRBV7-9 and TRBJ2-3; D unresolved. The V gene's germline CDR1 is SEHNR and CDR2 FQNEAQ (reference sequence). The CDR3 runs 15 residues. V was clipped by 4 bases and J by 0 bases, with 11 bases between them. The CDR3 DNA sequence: TGTGCCAGCAGCTCCACGACGACTAGCACAGATACGCAGTATTTT. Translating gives CASSSTTTSTDTQYF.

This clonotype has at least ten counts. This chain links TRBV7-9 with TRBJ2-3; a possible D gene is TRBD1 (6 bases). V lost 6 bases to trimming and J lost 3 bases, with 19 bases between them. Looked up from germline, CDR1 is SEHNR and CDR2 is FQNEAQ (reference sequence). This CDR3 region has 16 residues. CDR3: CASSPFSLGATDTQYF. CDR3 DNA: TGTGCCAGCAGTCCATTTTCCCTGGGGGCTACAGATACGCAGTATTTT. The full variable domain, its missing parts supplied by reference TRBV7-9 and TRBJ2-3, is DTGVSQNPRHKITKRGQNVTFRCDPISEHNRLYWYRQTLGQGPEFLTYFQNEAQLEKSRLLSDRFSAERPKGSFSTLEIQRTEQGDSAMYLCASSPFSLGATDTQYFGPGTRLTVL.

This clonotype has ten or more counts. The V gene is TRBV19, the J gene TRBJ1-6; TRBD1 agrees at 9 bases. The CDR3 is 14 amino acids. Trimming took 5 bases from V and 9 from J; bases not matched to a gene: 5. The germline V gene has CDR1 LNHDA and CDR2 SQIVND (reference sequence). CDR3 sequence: CASSLLQGASPLHF. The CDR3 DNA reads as TGTGCCAGTAGTTTGTTACAGGGGGCTTCACCCCTCCACTTT.